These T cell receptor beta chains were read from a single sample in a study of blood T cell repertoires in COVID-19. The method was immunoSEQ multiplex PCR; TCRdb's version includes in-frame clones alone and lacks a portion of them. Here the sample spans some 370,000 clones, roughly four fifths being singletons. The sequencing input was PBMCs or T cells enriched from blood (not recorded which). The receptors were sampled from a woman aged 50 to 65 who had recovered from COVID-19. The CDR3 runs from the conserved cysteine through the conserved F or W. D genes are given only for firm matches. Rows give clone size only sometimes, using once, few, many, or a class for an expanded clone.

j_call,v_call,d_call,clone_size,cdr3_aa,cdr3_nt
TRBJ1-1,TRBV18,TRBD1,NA,CASSLGQVNTEAFF,TGTGCCAGCTCACTGGGACAGGTAAACACTGAAGCTTTCTTT
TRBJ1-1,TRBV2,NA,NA,CASRNDKNTEAFF,TGTGCCAGCAGGAATGACAAAAACACTGAAGCTTTCTTT
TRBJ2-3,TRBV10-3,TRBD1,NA,CAVRQGEADTQYF,TGTGCCGTACGACAGGGGGAGGCAGATACGCAGTATTTT
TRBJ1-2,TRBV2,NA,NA,CASRTQGRVGYGYTF,TGTGCCAGCAGGACTCAGGGCCGAGTCGGCTATGGCTACACCTTC
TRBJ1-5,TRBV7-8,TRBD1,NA,CASSLEGARLSNQPQHF,TGTGCCAGCAGCCTAGAGGGGGCGCGGTTAAGCAATCAGCCCCAGCATTTT
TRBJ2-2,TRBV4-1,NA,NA,CASSQVQSGELFF,TGCGCCAGCAGCCAAGTTCAATCCGGGGAGCTGTTTTTT
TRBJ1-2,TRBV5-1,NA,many,CASSFPGGSWGGYGYTF,TGCGCCAGCAGCTTTCCAGGAGGTTCTTGGGGTGGGTATGGCTACACCTTC
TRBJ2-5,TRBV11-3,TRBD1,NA,CASSPQTGVKETQYF,TGTGCCAGCAGCCCTCAAACAGGGGTAAAAGAGACCCAGTACTTC
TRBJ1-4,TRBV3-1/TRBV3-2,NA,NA,CASSHTGLPVKLFF,TGTGCCAGCAGCCATACAGGGTTGCCTGTAAAACTGTTTTTT
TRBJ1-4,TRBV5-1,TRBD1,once,CASSLDLGTGLEKLFF,TGCGCCAGCAGCTTGGATCTTGGGACAGGGCTTGAAAAACTGTTTTTT
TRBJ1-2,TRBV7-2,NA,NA,CASSLNDRLGYGYTF,TGTGCCAGCAGCTTAAACGACAGGCTTGGCTATGGCTACACCTTC
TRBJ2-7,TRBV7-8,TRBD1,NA,CASSTGTATYEQYF,TGTGCCAGCAGCACAGGGACAGCCACCTACGAGCAGTACTTC
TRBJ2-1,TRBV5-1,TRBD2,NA,CASSLGLTSGSYNEQFF,TGCGCCAGCAGCTTGGGACTGACTAGCGGTTCCTACAATGAGCAGTTCTTC
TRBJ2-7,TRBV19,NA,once,CASSIKADSYEQYF,TGTGCCAGTAGTATAAAGGCGGACTCCTACGAGCAGTACTTC
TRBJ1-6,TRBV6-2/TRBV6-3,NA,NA,CASSLETDNSPLHF,TGTGCCAGCAGTTTGGAGACAGATAATTCACCCCTCCACTTT
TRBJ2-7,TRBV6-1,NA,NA,CASSEGGSRYEQYF,TGTGCCAGCAGTGAAGGGGGCAGCCGTTACGAGCAGTACTTC
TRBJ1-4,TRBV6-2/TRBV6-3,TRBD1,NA,CASSYGDSGEKLFF,TGTGCCAGCAGTTACGGGGACAGCGGGGAAAAACTGTTTTTT
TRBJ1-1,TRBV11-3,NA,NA,CASSLGRGARVNTEAFF,TGTGCCAGCAGCTTGGGGCGGGGTGCAAGGGTGAACACTGAAGCTTTCTTT
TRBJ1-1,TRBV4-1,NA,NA,CASSQGANTEAFF,TGCGCCAGCAGCCAAGGGGCGAACACTGAAGCTTTCTTT
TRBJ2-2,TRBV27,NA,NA,CASSFLYTGELFF,TGTGCCAGCAGTTTCCTTTACACCGGGGAGCTGTTTTTT
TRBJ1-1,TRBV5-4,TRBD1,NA,CASSLDSRDSGNTEAFF,TGTGCCAGCAGCTTGGACTCTCGGGACAGCGGGAACACTGAAGCTTTCTTT
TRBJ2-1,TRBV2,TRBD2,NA,CASSGLAGSVSSYNEQFF,TGTGCCAGCAGTGGGCTAGCGGGATCTGTGAGCTCCTACAATGAGCAGTTCTTC
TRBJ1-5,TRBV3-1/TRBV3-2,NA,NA,CASSHGPRAGDQPQHF,TGTGCCAGCAGCCACGGCCCCCGCGCGGGCGATCAGCCCCAGCATTTT
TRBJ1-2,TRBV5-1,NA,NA,CASSPGQLANYGYTF,TGCGCCAGCAGCCCCGGACAGTTAGCTAACTATGGCTACACCTTC
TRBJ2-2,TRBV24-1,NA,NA,CATSDPGTGELFF,TGTGCCACCAGTGATCCAGGGACCGGGGAGCTGTTTTTT
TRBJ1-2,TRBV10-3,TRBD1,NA,CAITPQGAGGYTF,TGTGCCATCACTCCACAGGGGGCGGGTGGCTACACCTTC
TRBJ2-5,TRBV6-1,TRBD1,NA,CASSEITGGIGTQYF,TGTGCCAGCAGTGAAATAACAGGGGGCATAGGGACCCAGTACTTC
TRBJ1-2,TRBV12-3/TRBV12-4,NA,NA,CASSLSGALGYTF,TGTGCCAGCAGTTTAAGCGGGGCGCTTGGCTACACCTTC
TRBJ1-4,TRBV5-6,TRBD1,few,CASSLNKDRDEKLFF,TGTGCCAGCAGCTTAAACAAGGACAGGGATGAAAAACTGTTTTTT